This entry lists 28 T cell receptor beta chains sequenced from one sample in a study of CD8+ T cells in alopecia areata. Treatment denoted: oral pan-JAK inhibitor, 5-10 mg twice daily. Isolated RNA was reverse transcribed into cDNA used as the sequencing template. This table comes from immunoSEQ multiplex PCR, and its TCRdb copy is limited to in-frame clones, with some not included. The data hold roughly 190,000 clones, with roughly three fifths observed a single time. The specimen was CD4+ T cells sorted from blood, collected at week 4, from a patient treated with tofacitinib. The source of these receptors is a human donor with alopecia areata.

This clone was detected a few times. Additional DNA sequences in this sample encode the identical CDR3. V is TRBV25-1 and J is TRBJ1-4; 7 bases align to TRBD1. The CDR3 is 13 residues long. The V gene end was trimmed by 4 bases and the J gene end by 8 bases; junction bases not matched to a gene: 4. Per the germline V gene, CDR1 is MGHDK and CDR2 is SYGVNS. CDR3 residues: CASSGQGWEKLFF. The CDR3 coding sequence is TGTGCCAGCAGTGGACAGGGCTGGGAAAAACTGTTTTTT.

The CDR3 sequence is CASSLLPDAHNEQFF. The CDR3 DNA follows: TGCGCCAGCAGCTTGCTCCCCGACGCACACAATGAGCAGTTCTTC. The chain is built from TRBV5-1 and TRBJ2-1; no reliable D call. CDR3 length equals 15 residues. In germline, CDR1 is SGHRS, CDR2 YFSETQ. V lost 1 base and J 5 bases, leaving 13 bases between the germline ends. The whole variable domain, remainder taken from reference TRBV5-1 and TRBJ2-1, is KAGVTQTPRYLIKTRGQQVTLSCSPISGHRSVSWYQQTPGQGLQFLFEYFSETQRNKGNFPGRFSGRQFSNSRSEMNVSTLELGDSALYLCASSLLPDAHNEQFFGPGTRLTVL.

The V gene is TRBV6-5, the J gene TRBJ1-1; D not resolved. The CDR3 has 11 amino acids. V was clipped by 7 bases and J by 5 bases, with 8 bases between them. Looked up from germline, CDR1 is MNHEY and CDR2 is SVGAGI. The CDR3 DNA reads as TGTGCCAGCATGGGGTTTACTGAAGCTTTCTTT. Encoded protein: CASMGFTEAFF.

The rearrangement uses TRBV7-2 and TRBJ1-3; D ambiguous. The CDR3 contains 15 residues. With 6 bases removed from V and 0 bases from J, the gap between germline ends came to 12 bases. Germline values: CDR1 SGHTA, CDR2 FQGNSA. The CDR3 DNA follows: TGTGCCAGCAGGGAAAGAGGATTCTCTGGAAACACCATATATTTT. This codes for CASRERGFSGNTIYF.

The V and J genes are TRBV2 and TRBJ2-3, with D uncertain. This CDR3 contains 14 residues. Germline loops: CDR1 SNHLY, CDR2 FYNNEI. Deletions cut 1 base from V and 2 bases from J, with 7 bases between. CDR3 DNA: TGTGCCAGCAGTGAAGGGTCATACACAGATACGCAGTATTTT. Its translation: CASSEGSYTDTQYF.

The V call is TRBV30, the J call TRBJ2-7; 9 nucleotides line up with TRBD1. Looked up from germline, CDR1 is GTSNPN and CDR2 is SVGIG (reference sequence). Germline trimming cut 5 bases from V and 6 bases from J; bases unmatched to any gene: 8. This CDR3 region has 13 residues. CDR3 DNA: TGTGCCTGGGTTGGGGACAGGGCCGCCGAGCAGTACTTC. This encodes CAWVGDRAAEQYF.

The chain employs TRBV4-2 and TRBJ2-7; 11 nucleotides agree with TRBD2. Unmatched junction bases numbered 6, after V lost 5 bases and J lost 6 bases. The CDR3 spans 14 residues. Germline loops: CDR1 LGHNA, CDR2 YNFKEQ. The CDR3 region has the DNA TGTGCCAGCAGCAGTACTAGCGGGAGCCCCGAGCAGTACTTC. As protein: CASSSTSGSPEQYF.

This clone was recorded at least ten times. V and J are TRBV5-6 and TRBJ2-1, with TRBD2 matching 7 bases. Germline loops: CDR1 SGHDT, CDR2 YYEEEE. CDR3 length equals 15 residues. The V segment lost 3 bases and the J segment 5 bases; nucleotides outside the gene matches: 8. CDR3: CASSWAGVTNNEQFF. CDR3 sequence (DNA): TGTGCCAGCAGCTGGGCGGGAGTTACCAACAATGAGCAGTTCTTC.

The chain links TRBV30 to TRBJ1-1; D unresolved. V was pared by 2 bases and J by 2 bases, with 9 bases between. Germline CDR1 reads GTSNPN; CDR2 reads SVGIG (reference sequence). There are 13 residues in the CDR3. CDR3 in amino acids: CAWSLGRNTEAFF. The DNA for the CDR3 is TGTGCCTGGAGTCTCGGTCGTAACACTGAAGCTTTCTTT.

The chain carries TRBV29-1 and TRBJ2-5, with 8 bases lining up with TRBD1. Looked up from germline, CDR1 is SQVTM and CDR2 is ANQGSEA. Trimming removed 7 bases from V and 0 bases from J; junction bases left unmatched: 7. The CDR3 is made up of 14 amino acids. The CDR3 protein is CSAPGTGNQETQYF. The DNA of the CDR3 is TGCAGCGCACCCGGGACAGGCAACCAAGAGACCCAGTACTTC.

This chain connects TRBV27 to TRBJ1-2, with a tentative D call TRBD1 (5 bases). Germline V gene lookup returns CDR1 MNHEY and CDR2 SMNVEV (reference sequence). The CDR3 contains 17 residues. V was pared by 2 bases and J by 4 bases, with 20 bases between. The chain's CDR3 is CASSLKVRQGIPYGYTF. The CDR3 region has the DNA TGTGCCAGCAGTTTAAAAGTCCGGCAGGGAATCCCCTATGGCTACACCTTC.

This clone occurred once. This CDR3 reads CSVDDPLGYNEQFF. Here the CDR3 DNA reads TGCAGCGTTGATGACCCGCTCGGGTACAATGAGCAGTTCTTC. This rearrangement joins TRBV29-1 to TRBJ2-1; D ambiguous. Germline-derived CDR1 and CDR2 are SQVTM and ANQGSEA. V was pared by 3 bases and J by 4 bases, with 13 bases between. The CDR3 covers 14 residues.

This clone was seen a handful of times. In DNA form, the CDR3 reads TGTGCCTGGAGTGGGGAAGGAGAAAAACTGTTTTTT. This gives the protein CAWSGEGEKLFF. The chain combines TRBV30 with TRBJ1-4, with unresolved D. CDR3 length: 12 residues. V was trimmed by 1 base and J by 8 bases, leaving 8 bases between them. Germline values: CDR1 GTSNPN, CDR2 SVGIG (reference sequence).

The CDR3 spells CASSVGTDSYEQYF. The CDR3 nucleotides read TGCGCCAGCAGCGTAGGGACGGACTCCTACGAGCAGTACTTC. The rearrangement uses TRBV5-1 and TRBJ2-7; the D call may be TRBD1 or TRBD2 (5 bases each). Deletions cut 4 bases from V and 0 bases from J, with 11 bases between. The germline CDR1 and CDR2 sequences are SGHRS and YFSETQ. The length of the CDR3 is 14 residues.

The chain employs TRBV14 and TRBJ2-5, with a tentative D call TRBD2 (5 bases). CDR1 SGHDN and CDR2 FVKESK come from the germline V gene. With 4 bases removed from V and 1 base from J, the gap between germline ends came to 16 bases. The CDR3 is 16 amino acids. In DNA, the CDR3 is TGTGCCAGCAGCCCACCGGGGAGACCATCCCAAGAGACCCAGTACTTC. Protein product: CASSPPGRPSQETQYF.

The chain couples TRBV2 to TRBJ2-7; 10 nucleotides line up with TRBD2. V lost 4 bases and J lost 9; bases outside the gene matches: 9. Germline loops: CDR1 SNHLY, CDR2 FYNNEI. The length of the CDR3 is 14 residues. The CDR3 DNA reads TGTGCCAGCAGTGCTGAGCGGGAGGGCCTTTTGCAGTACTTC. This codes for CASSAEREGLLQYF.

V gene TRBV13 combines with J gene TRBJ1-2; 7 bases match TRBD1. After removal of 3 bases from V and 2 bases from J, the junction contained 6 bases not matched to a gene. Germline CDR1 reads PRHDT; CDR2 reads FYEKMQ (reference sequence). The CDR3 covers 15 residues. DNA of the CDR3: TGTGCCAGCAGCTTGTGGACAGGAATAAACTATGGCTACACCTTC. As protein: CASSLWTGINYGYTF.

The V gene is TRBV9, the J gene TRBJ1-5; no firm D call. CDR3 length: 14 amino acids. CDR1 is SGDLS and CDR2 is YYNGEE in the germline V gene. Trimming removed 3 bases from V and 5 bases from J, with 12 bases in between. CDR3 bases: TGTGCCAGCAGCGGGGGAAGAGCATATCAGCCCCAGCATTTT. It translates to CASSGGRAYQPQHF.

V is TRBV27 and J is TRBJ1-2; D call uncertain. Per the germline V gene, CDR1 is MNHEY and CDR2 is SMNVEV (reference sequence). There are 15 residues in the CDR3. The V end was cut by 5 bases, the J end by 2 bases, with 15 bases between. For the CDR3, the DNA is TGTGCCAGCAGTCCGTTGGGAGAGTCCAACTATGGCTACACCTTC. Translation gives CASSPLGESNYGYTF.

V gene TRBV15 combines with J gene TRBJ1-5; D gene unclear. Trimming left V 0 bases short and J 2 bases short, with 8 bases between. CDR1 is LNHNV and CDR2 is YYDKDF in the germline V gene (reference sequence). The CDR3 contains 15 residues. CDR3 sequence: CATSRDTGGNQPQHF. The CDR3 DNA is TGTGCCACCAGCAGAGATACTGGCGGCAATCAGCCCCAGCATTTT.

The chain has TRBV30 and TRBJ1-2; perhaps TRBD1 as D (5 bases). CDR3 length: 10 amino acids. Trimming cost V 7 bases and J 4 bases, with 7 bases left between them. CDR1 is GTSNPN and CDR2 is SVGIG in the germline V gene (reference sequence). The CDR3 region is CASDSYGYTF. DNA for the CDR3: TGTGCCTCAGACAGCTATGGCTACACCTTC.

Written as DNA, the CDR3 is TGTGCCACCGGCGAGACAGGGAGCTATGGCTACACCTTC. Translated: CATGETGSYGYTF. The genes are TRBV28 and TRBJ1-2; 7 bases agree with TRBD1. The ends lost 10 bases at V and 4 bases at J; junction bases unmatched: 9. Germline V lookup: CDR1 MDHEN, CDR2 SYDVKM. The CDR3 contains 13 residues.

The chain recombines TRBV30 with TRBJ2-2; tentatively, D is TRBD1 or TRBD2 (5 bases each). The CDR3 spans 16 residues. Germline lookup yields CDR1 GTSNPN and CDR2 SVGIG (reference sequence). The V end lost 2 bases, the J end lost 2 bases, and 15 bases lay between the germline ends. The CDR3 protein is CAWSSIRGGNTGELFF. In DNA, the CDR3 is TGTGCCTGGAGTTCTATCCGGGGCGGTAACACCGGGGAGCTGTTTTTT.

The rearrangement uses TRBV30 and TRBJ1-3; D remains ambiguous. V lost 0 bases to trimming and J lost 3 bases, with 3 bases between them. This CDR3 region has 12 residues. CDR1 and CDR2 from the germline V gene are GTSNPN and SVGIG (reference sequence). CDR3 DNA sequence: TGTGCCTGGAGTGTAAGTGGAAACACCATATATTTT. Encoded protein: CAWSVSGNTIYF.

The V gene is TRBV30, the J gene TRBJ1-3; tentatively, D is TRBD1 (5 bases). The V end lost 2 bases, the J end lost 2 bases, and 13 bases lay between the germline ends. Looked up from germline, CDR1 is GTSNPN and CDR2 is SVGIG (reference sequence). This CDR3 comprises 15 residues. This CDR3 is CAWSPRIGAGNTIYF. Written as DNA, the CDR3 is TGTGCCTGGAGTCCCCGGATAGGGGCTGGAAACACCATATATTTT. The full variable domain, its missing parts supplied by reference TRBV30 and TRBJ1-3, is SQTIHQWPATLVQPVGSPLSLECTVEGTSNPNLYWYRQAAGRGLQLLFYSVGIGQISSEVPQNLSASRPQDRQFILSSKKLLLSDSGFYLCAWSPRIGAGNTIYFGEGSWLTVV.

The chain couples TRBV9 to TRBJ2-5; D might be TRBD1 (6 bases). CDR1 SGDLS and CDR2 YYNGEE come from the germline V gene. The CDR3 is made up of 14 amino acids. Trimming left V 4 bases short and J 4 bases short, with 14 bases between. The CDR3 is CASSPGGWRETQYF. In nucleotides, the CDR3 is TGTGCCAGCAGCCCTGGGGGCTGGAGAGAGACCCAGTACTTC.

The chain employs TRBV18 and TRBJ1-5; TRBD1 matches 7 bases. The junction had 3 bases not matched to a gene; V was cut back by 6 bases and J by 4 bases. Germline lookup yields CDR1 KGHSH and CDR2 LQKENI. The CDR3 has 13 amino acids. The CDR3 sequence: CASSTDRNQPQHF. CDR3 in DNA: TGTGCCAGCTCTACGGACAGGAATCAGCCCCAGCATTTT. Full variable domain (rest looked up from reference TRBV18 and TRBJ1-5): NAGVMQNPRHLVRRRGQEARLRCSPMKGHSHVYWYRQLPEEGLKFMVYLQKENIIDESGMPKERFSAEFPKEGPSILRIQQVVRGDSAAYFCASSTDRNQPQHFGDGTRLSIL.

The chain has TRBV5-8 and TRBJ2-2; maybe TRBD1 (6 bases). CDR1 SGHTS and CDR2 YDEGEE come from the germline V gene. The CDR3 totals 16 residues. The V end lost 0 bases, the J end lost 4 bases, and 13 bases lay between the germline ends. The CDR3 reads CASSLARGPATGELFF. As DNA, the CDR3 is TGTGCCAGCAGCTTGGCCAGGGGCCCCGCCACCGGGGAGCTGTTTTTT.